This T cell receptor (beta chain) was sequenced during a study of control samples from healthy donors and cancer patients. A few counts support this clone. The CDR3 runs 15 residues. Trimming removed 3 bases from V and 1 base from J; junction bases left unmatched: 3. Germline lookup yields CDR1 MDHEN and CDR2 SYDVKM. Data came from immunoSEQ multiplex PCR; TCRdb stores just in-frame clones and leaves some out. Seen here are about 180,000 clones, around 89% observed once, and the top ten hold approximately 1.4%. The chain is built from TRBV28 and TRBJ1-1, with 9 bases fitting TRBD1. This receptor was identified in a woman in her 50s in good health. Sequenced input: blood. CDR3 residues: CASSFGTGQNTEAFF. Written as DNA, the CDR3 is TGTGCCAGCAGTTTCGGGACAGGGCAGAACACTGAAGCTTTCTTT.